This T cell receptor beta chain comes out of a study of blood T cells in healthy people across ages. Findings and limits, study-wide: In the absence of known donor CMV status, changes in expanded clonotypes were possibly confounded.

From germline, CDR1 is SQVTM and CDR2 ANQGSEA. The V segment lost 6 bases and the J segment 6 bases; nucleotides outside the gene matches: 8. The CDR3 covers 13 residues. Samples each had at least 5.5 micrograms of total RNA extracted. A second PCR, run for roughly 7 to 12 cycles, used a sample-barcoded 5' primer plus a J-beta primer mix. TCRdb itself ran the 5' RACE reads through MiXCR, one entry per CDR3 protein. The top ten hold 25% to 35% of the sample, which has roughly 860,000 distinct CDR3 sequences, around 68% seen once. Points on this clonotype: Its antigen is as yet unknown.

Sequencing was done on a sample of blood. The receptor's source is a man younger than 40 in good health. The genes are TRBV29-1 and TRBJ1-2, with TRBD1 matching over 9 bases. The CDR3 bases are TGCAGCGTCACGACAGGGGGACCCCATGGCTACACCTTC. It codes for CSVTTGGPHGYTF.